Listed here are 21 T cell receptor beta chains from one sample, sequenced in a study of glioma-infiltrating T cells. The iRepertoire nested amplicon-rescue multiplex PCR amplified TCR alpha and beta CDR3s from RNA. TCRdb re-analysed the multiplex PCR reads in MiXCR, keeping a single row per CDR3 protein. The table has over 15,000 distinct CDR3 sequences, roughly 64% seen once. Sequencing input: glioma tissue, nonneoplastic brain tissue, or PBMCs (not recorded which). The source is a human donor with low-grade glioma or glioblastoma, undergoing nonglioma brain surgery, or in good health (not recorded which).

Many counts were recorded for this clonotype. The rearrangement links TRBV7-9 to TRBJ2-7; tentatively, D is TRBD2 (5 bases). Trimming removed 1 base at V and 1 base at J, with 11 bases between. Germline-derived CDR1 and CDR2 are SEHNR and FQNEAQ (reference sequence). The CDR3 runs to 15 residues. This CDR3 is CASSLGAGASYEQYF. CDR3 DNA: TGTGCCAGCAGCTTAGGTGCGGGCGCGTCCTACGAGCAGTACTTC.

This clonotype was seen many times. The chain links TRBV5-1 to TRBJ2-1; TRBD1 agrees at 7 bases. CDR1 SGHRS and CDR2 YFSETQ come from the germline V gene. CDR3 length equals 15 residues. V dropped 0 bases and J dropped 4; count of bases not matched to a gene: 4. CDR3 sequence reads: CASSLGQGEYNEQFF. In DNA, the CDR3 is TGCGCCAGCAGCTTGGGCCAGGGGGAGTACAATGAGCAGTTCTTC.

The gene calls are TRBV25-1 and TRBJ1-1; D ambiguous. V gave up 2 bases and J gave up 0 bases, with 7 bases separating them. The CDR3 has 14 residues. Germline V gene data show CDR1 as MGHDK and CDR2 as SYGVNS. The CDR3 bases are TGTGCCAGCAGTGAAGGAGGGCTGAACACTGAAGCTTTCTTT. This translates into CASSEGGLNTEAFF.

This clonotype was counted a single time. The chain is built from TRBV19 and TRBJ1-2; D is perhaps TRBD1 (5 bases). V lost 0 bases, J lost 0 bases, and 11 bases lay in between. The CDR3 has 16 residues. The germline V gene has CDR1 LNHDA and CDR2 SQIVND (reference sequence). CDR3 region: CASSIDLQVPNYGYTF. DNA of the CDR3: TGTGCCAGTAGTATAGATCTACAGGTTCCTAACTATGGCTACACCTTC. Supplemented by reference TRBV19 and TRBJ1-2, the full variable domain reads DGGITQSPKYLFRKEGQNVTLSCEQNLNHDAMYWYRQDPGQGLRLIYYSQIVNDFQKGDIAEGYSVSREKKESFPLTVTSAQKNPTAFYLCASSIDLQVPNYGYTFGSGTRLTVV.

This clonotype showed up just once. The chain recombines TRBV2 with TRBJ2-1, with D uncertain. Trimming cost V 6 bases and J 1 base, with 4 bases left between them. Per the germline V gene, CDR1 is SNHLY and CDR2 is FYNNEI. There are 12 residues in the CDR3. The CDR3 sequence: CASRGSYNEQFF. The CDR3 region has the DNA TGTGCCAGCAGGGGTTCCTACAATGAGCAGTTCTTC.

For the CDR3, the DNA is TGTGCCATATCCCAAGGAAGCACCGGGGAGCTGTTTTTT. Encoded protein: CAISQGSTGELFF. This chain connects TRBV6-2 or TRBV6-3 to TRBJ2-2; no clear D gene. The germline V gene has CDR1 MNHEY and CDR2 SVGEGT. V was shortened by 10 bases and J by 4 bases, with 13 bases between the two germline ends. CDR3 length equals 13 residues.

The rearrangement links TRBV14 to TRBJ1-1; D is ambiguous. This CDR3 is built from 14 residues. Per germline, CDR1 SGHDN and CDR2 FVKESK. V was clipped by 6 bases and J by 10 bases, with 21 bases between them. The CDR3 here is CASSLDRITHGAFF. As DNA, the CDR3 is TGTGCCAGCAGTCTTGACCGGATCACCCATGGAGCTTTCTTT.

V usage is TRBV20-1 and J usage is TRBJ2-3; 10 bases agree with TRBD1. Germline CDR1 reads DFQATT; CDR2 reads SNEGSKA (reference sequence). The V segment lost 5 bases and the J segment 3 bases; nucleotides outside the gene matches: 2. CDR3 length: 13 residues. The CDR3 region has the DNA TGCAGTGCTGGGGACAGGGGAACAGATACGCAGTATTTT. This sequence encodes CSAGDRGTDTQYF.

J is TRBJ1-5 and V is TRBV28; no clear D gene. The CDR3 consists of 16 residues. V was clipped by 6 bases and J by 5 bases, with 20 bases between them. CDR1 and CDR2 (germline): MDHEN, SYDVKM. The CDR3 region has the DNA TGTGCCAGCAGCTCCCCCCGCAACAGTGTGTATCAGCCCCAGCATTTT. This encodes CASSSPRNSVYQPQHF.

V and J are TRBV20-1 and TRBJ1-1; D is undetermined. The CDR3 runs 12 residues. Germline lookup yields CDR1 DFQATT and CDR2 SNEGSKA (reference sequence). The ends were cut back, 8 bases at V and 1 base at J, with 11 bases in the middle. CDR3 DNA sequence: TGCAGTCAGCGACGGGAGAACACTGAAGCTTTCTTT. Protein sequence: CSQRRENTEAFF.

This clonotype has more than one count but fewer than ten. V gene TRBV6-6 combines with J gene TRBJ2-7, with D perhaps matching TRBD1 (6 bases). CDR3 size: 14 residues. The V end lost 6 bases, the J end lost 1 base, and 13 bases lay between the germline ends. The V gene's germline CDR1 is MNHNY and CDR2 SVGAGI (reference sequence). The CDR3 DNA sequence: TGTGCCAGCAGGACTATGGGGGCATCCTACGAGCAGTACTTC. As protein: CASRTMGASYEQYF.

The V and J genes are TRBV5-1 and TRBJ1-1; TRBD1 matches at 11 bases. This CDR3 region has 15 residues. J lost 5 bases, V lost 7 bases, and 10 bases had no gene match. Germline CDR1 is SGHRS and CDR2 is YFSETQ. The CDR3 spells CASRRQGQGGTEAFF. DNA for the CDR3: TGCGCCAGCCGCCGCCAGGGACAGGGGGGTACTGAAGCTTTCTTT.

The V call is TRBV6-2 or TRBV6-3, the J call TRBJ2-7; no clear D gene. Germline CDR1 reads MNHEY; CDR2 reads SVGEGT. V dropped 2 bases and J dropped 0 bases, with 8 bases sitting between them. The CDR3 has 14 residues. In DNA form, the CDR3 reads TGTGCCAGCAGTTACGGTCTGAACTCCTACGAGCAGTACTTC. Protein sequence: CASSYGLNSYEQYF.

The chain carries TRBV6-1 and TRBJ1-5, with D possibly TRBD1 on 5 matching bases. Trimming pared 3 bases from V and 7 bases from J, leaving 10 bases between. The CDR3 extends over 13 amino acids. From germline, CDR1 is MNHNS and CDR2 SASEGT. As DNA, the CDR3 is TGTGCCAGCAGTGACGTGGAGGGGCAGCCCCAGCATTTT. It specifies CASSDVEGQPQHF.

The chain uses TRBV6-6 and TRBJ2-1; possible D gene TRBD2, 5 bases. The CDR3 length is 13 residues. Germline V gene lookup returns CDR1 MNHNY and CDR2 SVGAGI (reference sequence). Trimming removed 0 bases from V and 7 bases from J, with 7 bases in between. The CDR3 DNA reads TGTGCCAGCAGTTACTCGGACTCAAATGAGCAGTTCTTC. Translated, it gives CASSYSDSNEQFF.

This clonotype was found many times. The V and J genes are TRBV24-1 and TRBJ2-1, with D possibly TRBD1 on 6 matching bases. The CDR3 runs 16 residues. Germline CDR1 reads KGHDR; CDR2 reads SFDVKD. With 4 bases removed from V and 7 bases from J, the gap between germline ends came to 19 bases. In DNA form, the CDR3 reads TGTGCCACCAGTGACAGGGACATTAGTTCGTTGAATGAGCAGTTCTTC. The encoded protein is CATSDRDISSLNEQFF.

The chain employs TRBV6-1 and TRBJ2-1; D may match TRBD1 or TRBD2 (5 bases each). The germline V gene has CDR1 MNHNS and CDR2 SASEGT. CDR3 size: 12 residues. The germline V and J ends were trimmed by 10 bases and 12 bases, with 19 bases remaining between them. The CDR3 sequence: CATQGDTRGQFF. The DNA for the CDR3 is TGTGCCACTCAGGGAGACACCCGCGGGCAGTTCTTC.

Only one count was recorded for this clonotype. The chain has TRBV7-2 and TRBJ2-5; D is unclear. Trimming removed 3 bases at V and 3 bases at J, with 11 bases between. The CDR3 spans 14 residues. CDR1 and CDR2 (germline): SGHTA, FQGNSA. For the CDR3, the DNA is TGTGCCAGCAGCTTCGAGTTTTCTAAAGAGACCCAGTACTTC. Translated, it gives CASSFEFSKETQYF.

This clonotype was picked up one time. V is TRBV4-3 and J is TRBJ2-3, with D perhaps TRBD1 or TRBD2 (6 bases each). Per the germline V gene, CDR1 is LGHNA and CDR2 is YSLEER. CDR3 length: 15 residues. V dropped 0 bases and J dropped 5 bases, with 12 bases sitting between them. CDR3 in amino acids: CASSQDRGVQDTQYF. DNA of the CDR3: TGCGCCAGCAGCCAAGATAGGGGGGTGCAAGATACGCAGTATTTT.

This clonotype was recorded at least ten times. This chain joins TRBV7-2 and TRBJ2-3; TRBD2 aligns across 9 bases. The CDR3 runs 17 residues. CDR1 is SGHTA, CDR2 FQGNSA, per germline. Trimming cost V 5 bases and J 3 bases; bases outside gene matches: 12. CDR3 residues: CASSLLHAGGLTDTQYF. CDR3 sequence (DNA): TGTGCCAGCAGCCTTCTACACGCGGGAGGGCTAACAGATACGCAGTATTTT.

V usage is TRBV4-3 and J usage is TRBJ2-3; D is perhaps TRBD1 (6 bases). In germline, CDR1 is LGHNA, CDR2 YSLEER. CDR3 size: 14 residues. Between the trimmed V and J ends, which lost 0 bases and 6 bases, there was a span of 10 bases. The CDR3 sequence is CASSQDFRGDTQYF. For the CDR3, the DNA is TGCGCCAGCAGCCAAGATTTCAGGGGCGATACGCAGTATTTT.